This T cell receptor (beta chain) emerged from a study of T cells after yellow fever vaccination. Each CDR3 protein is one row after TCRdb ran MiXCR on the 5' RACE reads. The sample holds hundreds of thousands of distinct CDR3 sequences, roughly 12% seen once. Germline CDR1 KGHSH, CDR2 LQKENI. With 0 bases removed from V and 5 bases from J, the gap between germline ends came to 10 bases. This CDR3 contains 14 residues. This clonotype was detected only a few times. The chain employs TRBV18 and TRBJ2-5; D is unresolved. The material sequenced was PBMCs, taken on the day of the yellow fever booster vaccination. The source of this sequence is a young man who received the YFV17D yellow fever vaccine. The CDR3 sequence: CASSPPDVIETQYF. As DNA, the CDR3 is TGTGCCAGCTCACCACCGGACGTAATCGAGACCCAGTACTTC.